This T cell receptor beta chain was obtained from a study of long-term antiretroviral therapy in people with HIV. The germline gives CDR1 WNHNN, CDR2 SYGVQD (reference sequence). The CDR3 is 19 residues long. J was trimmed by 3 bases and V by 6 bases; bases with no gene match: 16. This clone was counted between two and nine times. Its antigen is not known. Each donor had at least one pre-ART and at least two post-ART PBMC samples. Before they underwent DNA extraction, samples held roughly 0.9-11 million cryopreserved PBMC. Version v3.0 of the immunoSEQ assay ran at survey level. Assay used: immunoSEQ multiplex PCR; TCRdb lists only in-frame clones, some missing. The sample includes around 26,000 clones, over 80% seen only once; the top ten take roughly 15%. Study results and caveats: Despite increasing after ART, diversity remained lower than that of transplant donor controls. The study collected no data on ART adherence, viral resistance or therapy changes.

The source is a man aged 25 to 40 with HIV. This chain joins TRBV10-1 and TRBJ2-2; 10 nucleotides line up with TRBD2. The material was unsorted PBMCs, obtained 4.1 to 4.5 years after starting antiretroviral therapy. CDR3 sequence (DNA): TGCGCCAGCAGCCCTCAGGTAGCGGGGGGATCTCTTCACACCGGGGAGCTGTTTTTT. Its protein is CASSPQVAGGSLHTGELFF.